These 25 T cell receptor beta chains were sequenced from one sample in a study of glioma-infiltrating T cells. Amplification of TCR alpha and beta CDR3 regions from RNA used iRepertoire nested multiplex PCR. MiXCR, applied by TCRdb to the multiplex PCR reads, yields one record per CDR3 protein. Of approximately 100,000 distinct CDR3 sequences listed, about 28% are singletons. The material sequenced was glioma tissue, nonneoplastic brain tissue, or PBMCs (not recorded which). These receptor sequences come from a human donor with low-grade glioma or glioblastoma, undergoing nonglioma brain surgery, or in good health (not recorded which).

Remarks on this clonotype: A read error may be the cause here, since a much bigger clone is one base away. The chain combines TRBV2 with TRBJ1-1; a weak D match, TRBD1 (5 bases). This CDR3 is 16 amino acids long. Germline V gene sequence: CDR1 SNHLY, CDR2 FYNNEI. Trimming took 4 bases from V and 3 from J, leaving 18 bases between them. This chain's CDR3 is CASSATAGGGDTEAFF. The CDR3 DNA reads TGTGCCAGCAGTGCGACAGCCGGGGGAGGAGACACTGAAGCTTTCTTT.

As regards this clonotype: The conserved closing phenylalanine or tryptophan is absent in this CDR3, likely reflecting a read error. The V gene is TRBV20-1, the J gene TRBJ1-2, with 7 positions matching TRBD1. This CDR3 region has 13 residues. The J segment lost 6 bases and the V segment lost 6 bases, leaving 10 bases of the junction unmatched. Germline V gene data show CDR1 as DFQATT and CDR2 as SNEGSKA (reference sequence). CDR3 DNA sequence: TGCAGTGCCCCTGACAGGGCTCGAAATGGCTACACCCTC. It yields the protein CSAPDRARNGYTL.

In regard to this clonotype: This may be a read error, as it is one base from a much larger clone. This chain joins TRBV7-6 and TRBJ2-7; the D gene could be TRBD1 or TRBD2 (5 bases each). The V and J ends lost 5 bases and 9 bases respectively, with 14 bases between them. CDR1 is SGHVS and CDR2 is FNYEAQ in the germline V gene. The CDR3 has 12 amino acids. In DNA, the CDR3 is TGTGCCAGCAGCAACCCGGGACGGATGCAGTACTTC. It is translated as CASSNPGRMQYF.

This clonotype has at least ten counts. This chain connects TRBV7-9 to TRBJ1-1, with no clear D. The germline V gene encodes CDR1 SEHNR and CDR2 FQNEAQ (reference sequence). V shed 5 bases and J shed 7 bases, with 8 bases lying between them. This CDR3 has 11 residues. The CDR3 region has the DNA TGTGCCAGCAGCATAAGAATTGAAGCTTTCTTT. This encodes CASSIRIEAFF.

This clonotype was counted many times. The J gene is TRBJ1-1, the V gene TRBV7-2; D gene uncertain. V was cut by 5 bases and J by 0 bases, with 13 bases left in between. The CDR3 has 15 residues. Germline CDR1 reads SGHTA; CDR2 reads FQGNSA. The CDR3 DNA follows: TGTGCCAGCAGCACGTTAGAACTCCTGAACACTGAAGCTTTCTTT. Its protein is CASSTLELLNTEAFF.

Only a few counts were recorded for this clonotype. The V gene is TRBV12-3 or TRBV12-4, the J gene TRBJ1-1; D perhaps matches TRBD1 (5 bases). V was pared by 6 bases and J by 13 bases, with 24 bases between. The CDR3 sequence is 14 residues long. DNA of the CDR3: TGTGCCAGCAGCGCTACCGGGACGGAAGGAGGAGATTTCTTT. Protein: CASSATGTEGGDFF.

This clonotype came up many times. In DNA, the CDR3 is TGTGCCAGCAGTCCAAATGGAGAGACCCAGTACTTC. It encodes CASSPNGETQYF. V gene TRBV6-1 combines with J gene TRBJ2-5; D is unresolved. This CDR3 is built from 12 residues. The V and J ends lost 5 bases and 4 bases respectively, with 8 bases between them. The germline CDR1 and CDR2 sequences are MNHNS and SASEGT.

In its sample, this clonotype was seen a few times. The chain has TRBV18 and TRBJ2-1; 9 positions agree with TRBD1. The V segment lost 0 bases and the J segment 2 bases; nucleotides outside the gene matches: 2. Germline CDR1 and CDR2: KGHSH and LQKENI. The CDR3 is 16 amino acids. The CDR3 loop is CASSPPTGGTYNEQFF. The CDR3 DNA reads TGTGCCAGCTCACCACCGACAGGGGGAACCTACAATGAGCAGTTCTTC.

The table lists this clonotype with many counts. The V and J genes are TRBV28 and TRBJ2-7; tentative D call: TRBD2 (7 bases). CDR3 length: 15 amino acids. The V gene's germline CDR1 is MDHEN and CDR2 SYDVKM. Trimming cost V 6 bases and J 0 bases, with 15 bases left between them. The CDR3 DNA is TGTGCCAGCAGCTTTAGGGGGGGCTTCTCCTACGAGCAGTACTTC. Its protein product is CASSFRGGFSYEQYF.

This clonotype was seen at least ten times. J is TRBJ1-2 and V is TRBV20-1, with D unclear. The V gene's germline CDR1 is DFQATT and CDR2 SNEGSKA (reference sequence). Trimming shortened V by 4 bases and J by 8 bases, and 20 bases separated the two germline ends. CDR3 length equals 14 residues. The CDR3 loop is CSANRPNQEAGYTF. In DNA, the CDR3 is TGCAGTGCTAACCGACCAAACCAGGAAGCCGGCTACACCTTC.

This clonotype appeared once. A read error is possible here, since a much larger clone lies one base away. The chain recombines TRBV2 with TRBJ1-1; TRBD1 matches 8 bases. This CDR3 spans 12 amino acids. In germline, CDR1 is SNHLY, CDR2 FYNNEI. V gave up 4 bases and J gave up 8 bases; unmatched junction bases: 3. The chain's CDR3 is CASSGTGCEAFF. Here the CDR3 DNA reads TGTGCCAGCAGTGGGACAGGGTGCGAAGCTTTCTTT.

This clonotype was seen many times. V and J are TRBV2 and TRBJ1-1, with D perhaps TRBD1 (5 bases). V lost 7 bases, J lost 4 bases, and 13 bases lay in between. Germline V gene lookup returns CDR1 SNHLY and CDR2 FYNNEI. The CDR3 extends over 13 amino acids. As DNA, the CDR3 is TGTGCCAGCAAAAAACAGGAGGCCACTGAAGCTTTCTTT. Amino acids: CASKKQEATEAFF.

Note on this clonotype: A much more abundant neighbour one base away suggests this may be a read error. V and J are TRBV14 and TRBJ2-1, with unresolved D. Germline assignment: CDR1 SGHDN and CDR2 FVKESK. The CDR3 covers 16 residues. The V gene lost 3 bases and the J gene lost 0 bases, with 12 bases spanning the gap. CDR3 in amino acids: CASSQLTWHSYNEQFF. CDR3 sequence (DNA): TGTGCCAGCAGCCAGCTGACATGGCACTCCTACAATGAGCAGTTCTTC.

This clonotype was seen many times. This chain links TRBV7-2 with TRBJ2-7; a weak D match, TRBD2 (5 bases). Trimming stripped 6 bases from V and 6 bases from J, with 12 bases between. This CDR3 is 12 amino acids long. Per germline, CDR1 SGHTA and CDR2 FQGNSA. The CDR3 DNA is TGTGCCAGCAGTCCTAAAACTAGCGAGCAGTACTTC. It specifies CASSPKTSEQYF.

This clonotype has a handful of counts. A clone one base away is much larger, so this may be a read error. The chain carries TRBV28 and TRBJ1-2; D gene unclear. There are 13 residues in the CDR3. Germline-derived CDR1 and CDR2 are MDHEN and SYDVKM. The germline V and J ends were trimmed by 5 bases and 7 bases, with 14 bases remaining between them. The CDR3 here is CASSPGLSCGYTF. The CDR3 DNA follows: TGTGCCAGCAGTCCCGGACTCAGCTGTGGCTACACCTTC.

This clonotype has more than one count but fewer than ten. The chain carries TRBV4-1 and TRBJ2-3; TRBD2 matches 10 bases. This CDR3 region has 18 residues. Germline trimming cut 1 base from V and 0 bases from J; bases unmatched to any gene: 7. CDR1 is MGHRA and CDR2 is YSYEKL in the germline V gene. This chain's CDR3 is CASSQVAGGSASTDTQYF. CDR3 nucleotides: TGCGCCAGCAGCCAAGTAGCGGGGGGTTCTGCTAGCACAGATACGCAGTATTTT.

This clonotype was observed a few times. At one end, the junction sequence differs from germline, possibly due to a read error. The chain is built from TRBV6-2 or TRBV6-3 and TRBJ2-5; D ambiguous. Germline V lookup: CDR1 MNHEY, CDR2 SVGEGT. The CDR3 spans 13 residues. The CDR3 nucleotides read TGTTCCCTCAGTTTCTCCTTCGGCGCGCCCCCGTCCTTC. Translated: CSLSFSFGAPPSF.

Details on this clonotype: This may stem from a read error, because a much larger clone lies one nucleotide away. The V and J genes are TRBV7-9 and TRBJ1-5, with 8 bases identical to TRBD1. Germline CDR1 reads SEHNR; CDR2 reads FQNEAQ (reference sequence). The CDR3 sequence is 15 residues long. CDR3 loop: CASSLVGQGVQPQDF. CDR3 DNA: TGTGCCAGCAGCTTAGTTGGACAGGGCGTCCAGCCCCAGGATTTT.

This clonotype was observed many times. The J gene is TRBJ2-3, the V gene TRBV27; TRBD2 is a possible D gene (7 bases). CDR3 size: 15 residues. The V end was cut by 2 bases, the J end by 5 bases, with 14 bases between. Germline CDR1 MNHEY, CDR2 SMNVEV (reference sequence). The CDR3 DNA sequence: TGTGCCAGCAGTTTACTCCGGGGGGCACAAGATACGCAGTATTTT. This codes for CASSLLRGAQDTQYF.

A note on this clonotype: This could be a read error, since a much larger clone is one nucleotide away. The chain joins TRBV7-8 to TRBJ1-3, with D perhaps matching TRBD1 (5 bases). This CDR3 region has 14 residues. CDR1 and CDR2 from the germline V gene are SGHVS and FQNEAQ. The CDR3, as DNA: TGTGCCGGCAGCTTTAGGGGATCTGGAAACACCATATATTTT. It translates to CAGSFRGSGNTIYF.

The chain has TRBV12-3 or TRBV12-4 and TRBJ1-5; the D is unclear. This CDR3 has 14 residues. V dropped 0 bases and J dropped 3 bases, with 6 bases sitting between them. This CDR3 is CASSLAGLNQPQHF. In nucleotides, the CDR3 is TGTGCCAGCAGTTTAGCGGGCCTCAATCAGCCCCAGCATTTT.

This clonotype was found many times. V and J are TRBV18 and TRBJ2-7; D is possibly TRBD1 (5 bases). The germline CDR1 and CDR2 sequences are KGHSH and LQKENI. This CDR3 has 14 amino acids. The V gene lost 5 bases and the J gene lost 2 bases, with 13 bases spanning the gap. The CDR3: CASSKQDTAYEQYF. The CDR3 nucleotides are TGTGCCAGCTCAAAGCAGGACACAGCCTACGAGCAGTACTTC.

The V call is TRBV12-3 or TRBV12-4, the J call TRBJ2-7, with D perhaps matching TRBD1 (6 bases). The V and J ends lost 7 bases and 3 bases respectively, with 16 bases between them. The CDR3 is 14 amino acids. The CDR3 bases are TGTGCCAGCACCCCCCAGGGGATGGACTACGAGCAGTACTTC. This translates into CASTPQGMDYEQYF.

As for this clonotype: A single base separates this from a much larger clone, so it may be a read error. This chain uses TRBV24-1 with TRBJ1-1, with D unclear. The CDR3 is 14 residues long. CDR1 and CDR2 (germline): KGHDR, SFDVKD. Trimming shortened V by 2 bases and J by 0 bases, and 6 bases separated the two germline ends. The CDR3 protein is CATSDSTMNTEAFF. The DNA for the CDR3 is TGTGCCACCAGTGATTCTACGATGAACACTGAAGCTTTCTTT.

Points on this clonotype: A much larger clone differs from this one at a single base, so this may be a read error. The V call is TRBV7-9, the J call TRBJ2-5, with 9 bases that match TRBD2. Germline-derived CDR1 and CDR2 are SEHNR and FQNEAQ (reference sequence). There are 13 residues in the CDR3. The chain's CDR3 is CASSPRTSETQHF. The CDR3, as DNA: TGTGCCAGCAGCCCTCGGACTAGCGAGACCCAGCACTTC.